These T cell receptor beta chains were read from a single sample in a study of cytomegalovirus exposure and HLA in healthy donors. Profiling relied on immunoSEQ multiplex PCR, and the TCRdb table lists in-frame clones only, not all of them. This table has about 140,000 clones, 75% to 85% appearing once. Sequenced material: PBMCs. The source is a female donor in good health and CMV-seronegative. The CDR3 runs from the conserved cysteine through the conserved F or W.

v_gene	j_gene	CDR3aa
TRBV5-1	TRBJ2-3	CASSLAQITDTQYF
TRBV9	TRBJ1-3	CASSPRTGGSSGNTIYF
TRBV5-1	TRBJ2-1	CASSNGQSSGGEQFF
TRBV5-1	TRBJ1-2	CASSPTANYGYTF
TRBV7-8	TRBJ2-7	CASSLSGAPSYERYF
TRBV5-4	TRBJ1-2	CASSSDTF
TRBV19	TRBJ1-2	CASRAPFDRDTIYGYTF
TRBV7-8	TRBJ1-6	CASSLGQISPLHF
TRBV5-1	TRBJ1-2	CASSWGTSDVSYTF
TRBV6-5	TRBJ2-7	CASGRDIYEQYF
TRBV11-3	TRBJ2-7	CASSAGTIEQYF
TRBV18	TRBJ2-1	CASSPTGEQFF
TRBV7-8	TRBJ2-7	CASSQTGEQYF